This is a list of T cell receptor beta chains from one sample in a study of blood T cells in healthy people across ages. TCRdb used MiXCR to reprocess the 5' RACE reads, holding one entry per CDR3 protein. The sample has 1,800,000 or so distinct CDR3 sequences; about 39% are singletons. The sample was blood. Source of these receptors: a human donor in good health. Both conserved end residues are part of each CDR3. Fields, in order: V gene, CDR3 protein.

TRBV20-1,CSATDTKSYEQYF
TRBV20-1,CSARGTGGADQPQHF
TRBV5-1,CASSSRGGSKMAKNIQYF
TRBV7-2,CASRGEGAQGYTF
TRBV12-3/TRBV12-4,CASSLDPQSTDTQYF
TRBV7-8,CASSRTRPRGDEKLFF
TRBV11-2,CASSFGLAGRQETQYF
TRBV6-5,CASSRLGVSPLHF
TRBV5-1,CASSSDGGTPGEQYF
TRBV12-3/TRBV12-4,CASSLGQGGNYNEQFF
TRBV9,CASSVAGSGANVLTF
TRBV5-1,CASSTDVLGGYTF
TRBV21-1,CASMGGEKLFF
TRBV7-9,CASSHLNSVTSGYEQYF
TRBV6-1,CASSEAGGGANNGQFF
TRBV5-1,CASSLFPGSGDTQYF
TRBV6-1,CASSQGARQPQHF
TRBV7-2,CASSLISANQPQHF
TRBV10-3,CAISDTASGGDTQYF
TRBV24-1,CATRSGSGETQYF
TRBV10-3,CATAGTTEEKLFF
TRBV12-3/TRBV12-4,CASISGTGAFKLIDTQYF
TRBV7-2,CASSLVRRISYNEQFF
TRBV12-3/TRBV12-4,CASSLYSAGGQEETQYF
TRBV5-5,CASSLAGQAGVDEQFF
TRBV29-1,CSVATGGVLETQYF
TRBV7-2,CASSFRDSLLGYTF
TRBV12-3/TRBV12-4,CASSGDTPYNEQFF
TRBV28,CASSLDTSGTDTQYF
TRBV5-1,CASSSGVEGNEQFF
TRBV6-6,CASTLREGTGQNNEQFF
TRBV20-1,CSARDLLSGDTDTQYF
TRBV28,CASSYGGESTEAFF
TRBV7-9,CASSSRTGVPLYGYTF
TRBV5-6,CASTRAWTYNEQFF
TRBV6-2/TRBV6-3,CASSHRENGYTF
TRBV20-1,CSASSGAGYTF